Listed below are T cell receptor beta chains from one sample, sequenced in a study of blood T cells in healthy people across ages. TCRdb re-called the 5' RACE reads with MiXCR, one entry per CDR3 protein. The sample has about 720,000 distinct CDR3 sequences, 22% seen once. The sequencing input was blood. The receptors derive from a man aged 70 or older in good health. Each CDR3 is given with its conserved first and last residue. A D gene is named only where the DNA matches it firmly. Only part of the rows carry a size: once, few, many, or a class if the clone is expanded.

j_gene: TRBJ1-1
v_gene: TRBV5-1
d_gene: .
abundance: .
CDR3nt: TGCGCCAGCAGGCCGGGACAATTAAATAGTATGAACACTGAAGCTTTCTTT
CDR3aa: CASRPGQLNSMNTEAFF

j_gene: TRBJ2-5
v_gene: TRBV15
d_gene: TRBD2
abundance: .
CDR3nt: TGTGCCACCAGCAGAGCCCCTACGGGAGGAGAGACCCAGTACTTC
CDR3aa: CATSRAPTGGETQYF

j_gene: TRBJ1-4
v_gene: TRBV3-1
d_gene: .
abundance: .
CDR3nt: TGTGCCAGCAGCCAAGGCCCTTCAAGTGAAAAACTGTTTTTT
CDR3aa: CASSQGPSSEKLFF

j_gene: TRBJ2-3
v_gene: TRBV11-2
d_gene: TRBD2
abundance: .
CDR3nt: TGTGCCAGCAGCCACATAGCGGGGGGGCAAGATACGCAGTATTTT
CDR3aa: CASSHIAGGQDTQYF

j_gene: TRBJ2-1
v_gene: TRBV6-1
d_gene: TRBD1
abundance: .
CDR3nt: TGTGCCAGCAGGACAGGGTTATTTGGATCCTACAATGAGCAGTTCTTC
CDR3aa: CASRTGLFGSYNEQFF

j_gene: TRBJ2-1
v_gene: TRBV20-1
d_gene: .
abundance: few
CDR3nt: TGCAGTGCTGGCTTAGTCAATGAGCAGTTCTTC
CDR3aa: CSAGLVNEQFF

j_gene: TRBJ2-4
v_gene: TRBV7-8
d_gene: TRBD2
abundance: .
CDR3nt: TGTGCCAGCAGCCTAACGGGGACTAGCGACATTCAGTACTTC
CDR3aa: CASSLTGTSDIQYF

j_gene: TRBJ2-5
v_gene: TRBV18
d_gene: TRBD1
abundance: many
CDR3nt: TGTGCCAGCTCTCAACAGGGGGGAGAGACCCAGTACTTC
CDR3aa: CASSQQGGETQYF

j_gene: TRBJ1-1
v_gene: TRBV29-1
d_gene: .
abundance: .
CDR3nt: TGCAGCTCTCACCAGGGGCAGGAGGCTTTCTTT
CDR3aa: CSSHQGQEAFF

j_gene: TRBJ1-6
v_gene: TRBV10-1
d_gene: .
abundance: few
CDR3nt: TGCGCCAGCAGTGAGGGTGATTCACCCCTCCACTTT
CDR3aa: CASSEGDSPLHF

j_gene: TRBJ2-1
v_gene: TRBV24-1
d_gene: .
abundance: .
CDR3nt: TGTGCCACCAGTGCTCCAGGGAGTAGGGACAATGAGCAGTTCTTC
CDR3aa: CATSAPGSRDNEQFF

j_gene: TRBJ2-3
v_gene: TRBV5-1
d_gene: .
abundance: .
CDR3nt: TGCGCCAGCAGCTTGGCAGGGCAGCCCGATACGCAGTATTTT
CDR3aa: CASSLAGQPDTQYF

j_gene: TRBJ2-1
v_gene: TRBV20-1
d_gene: TRBD2
abundance: .
CDR3nt: TGCAGTGTGGGACGGACTAGCGGGAGGGGCAATGAGCAGTTCTTC
CDR3aa: CSVGRTSGRGNEQFF

j_gene: TRBJ1-1
v_gene: TRBV28
d_gene: .
abundance: few
CDR3nt: TGTGCCAGCAGTTTGCCCGGGAACGGTCGGACTGAAGCTTTCTTT
CDR3aa: CASSLPGNGRTEAFF

j_gene: TRBJ1-2
v_gene: TRBV29-1
d_gene: TRBD1
abundance: .
CDR3nt: TGCAGCGTTGTGTTAGGGGGCAAAAACTATGGCTACACCTTC
CDR3aa: CSVVLGGKNYGYTF

j_gene: TRBJ2-1
v_gene: TRBV19
d_gene: .
abundance: .
CDR3nt: TGTGCCAGTAGGCGACAGGGGAGGGACAATGAGCAGTTCTTC
CDR3aa: CASRRQGRDNEQFF

j_gene: TRBJ2-2
v_gene: TRBV7-2
d_gene: TRBD2
abundance: .
CDR3nt: TGTGCCAGCAGCTTAGTACCTAGCGGAAACACCGGGGAGCTGTTTTTT
CDR3aa: CASSLVPSGNTGELFF

j_gene: TRBJ2-3
v_gene: TRBV12-3/TRBV12-4
d_gene: .
abundance: .
CDR3nt: TGTGCCAGCAAATTAGGAGAGGGAACAGATACGCAGTATTTT
CDR3aa: CASKLGEGTDTQYF

j_gene: TRBJ2-7
v_gene: TRBV12-3/TRBV12-4
d_gene: .
abundance: many
CDR3nt: TGTGCCAGCAGTTTCTCGTCGGGGAGCTACGAGCAGTACTTC
CDR3aa: CASSFSSGSYEQYF

j_gene: TRBJ2-3
v_gene: TRBV12-3/TRBV12-4
d_gene: TRBD2
abundance: .
CDR3nt: TGTGCCAGCAGGCCTCGACTAGCGCGCACAGATACGCAGTATTTT
CDR3aa: CASRPRLARTDTQYF

j_gene: TRBJ2-5
v_gene: TRBV20-1
d_gene: TRBD2
abundance: few
CDR3nt: TGCAGTGCTAGTAACCTAGCGGGAGACCTAAAGACCCAGTACTTC
CDR3aa: CSASNLAGDLKTQYF

j_gene: TRBJ1-6
v_gene: TRBV12-3/TRBV12-4
d_gene: TRBD1
abundance: .
CDR3nt: TGTGCCAGCAGTCCCCGGGACAGGGCTTCACCCCTCCACTTT
CDR3aa: CASSPRDRASPLHF

j_gene: TRBJ1-2
v_gene: TRBV5-1
d_gene: TRBD1
abundance: .
CDR3nt: TGCGCCAGCAGCTTGAATGACAGGGGAGGGAACTATGGCTACACCTTC
CDR3aa: CASSLNDRGGNYGYTF

j_gene: TRBJ2-1
v_gene: TRBV9
d_gene: .
abundance: few
CDR3nt: TGTGCCAGCAGCGTAGGGTTCGCGACAGGACGACTATCCTACAATGAGCAGTTCTTC
CDR3aa: CASSVGFATGRLSYNEQFF

j_gene: TRBJ1-2
v_gene: TRBV19
d_gene: TRBD1
abundance: .
CDR3nt: TGTGCCAGTAGTGCCGGGACAGGGCCGGGCTACACCTTC
CDR3aa: CASSAGTGPGYTF

j_gene: TRBJ2-3
v_gene: TRBV4-1
d_gene: .
abundance: few
CDR3nt: TGCGCCAGCAGCCAAGAACCCATGCCAAGCACAGATACGCAGTATTTT
CDR3aa: CASSQEPMPSTDTQYF

j_gene: TRBJ2-7
v_gene: TRBV12-5
d_gene: TRBD1
abundance: .
CDR3nt: TGTGCTAGTGAGGGACAGAGTGCCTACGAGCAGTACTTC
CDR3aa: CASEGQSAYEQYF

j_gene: TRBJ1-5
v_gene: TRBV20-1
d_gene: .
abundance: .
CDR3nt: TGCAGTGCTAGAGATCGGGCAGGGTCCAATCAGCCCCAGCATTTT
CDR3aa: CSARDRAGSNQPQHF

j_gene: TRBJ2-4
v_gene: TRBV5-1
d_gene: .
abundance: many
CDR3nt: TGCGCCAGCAGCACCCGGCAGGGGCTGAACATTCAGTACTTC
CDR3aa: CASSTRQGLNIQYF

j_gene: TRBJ2-1
v_gene: TRBV2
d_gene: TRBD2
abundance: few
CDR3nt: TGTGCCAGCAGTGAACAGACTAGCGGGAAGGTGCAGTTCTTC
CDR3aa: CASSEQTSGKVQFF

j_gene: TRBJ2-6
v_gene: TRBV12-3/TRBV12-4
d_gene: .
abundance: many
CDR3nt: TGTGCCAGCAGTCCCGCCCCGGGACTTACTATCTCTGGGGCCAACGTCCTGACTTTC
CDR3aa: CASSPAPGLTISGANVLTF

j_gene: TRBJ2-5
v_gene: TRBV29-1
d_gene: TRBD1
abundance: few
CDR3nt: TGCAGCGTTGCGGGTGACAGGGGCGAAGAGACCCAGTACTTC
CDR3aa: CSVAGDRGEETQYF

j_gene: TRBJ1-6
v_gene: TRBV25-1
d_gene: .
abundance: .
CDR3nt: TGTGCCAGCAGCCCGGGCCCCGACATTTATAATTCACCCCTCCACTTT
CDR3aa: CASSPGPDIYNSPLHF

j_gene: TRBJ2-2
v_gene: TRBV6-5
d_gene: TRBD1
abundance: few
CDR3nt: TGTGCCAGCCGGGACAGCGCCACCGGGGAGCTGTTTTTT
CDR3aa: CASRDSATGELFF

j_gene: TRBJ1-5
v_gene: TRBV6-5
d_gene: TRBD1
abundance: .
CDR3nt: TGTGCCAGCAGTCACCCTTCCGGGACAGGCGGGAATCAGCCCCAGCATTTT
CDR3aa: CASSHPSGTGGNQPQHF

j_gene: TRBJ2-5
v_gene: TRBV11-3
d_gene: .
abundance: .
CDR3nt: TGTGCCAGCCGTCCAGGGGTGGTAGAGACCCAGTACTTC
CDR3aa: CASRPGVVETQYF

j_gene: TRBJ1-5
v_gene: TRBV5-8
d_gene: .
abundance: .
CDR3nt: TGTGCCAGCCAGGCGGAATATCAGCCCCAGCATTTT
CDR3aa: CASQAEYQPQHF

j_gene: TRBJ2-3
v_gene: TRBV6-6
d_gene: TRBD2
abundance: .
CDR3nt: TGTGCCAGCACCCCCATGGGGGACTACACAGATACGCAGTATTTT
CDR3aa: CASTPMGDYTDTQYF

j_gene: TRBJ1-4
v_gene: TRBV11-2
d_gene: .
abundance: many
CDR3nt: TGTGCCAGCAGCACACCGGTTGATGAAAAACTGTTTTTT
CDR3aa: CASSTPVDEKLFF

j_gene: TRBJ2-4
v_gene: TRBV7-9
d_gene: .
abundance: many
CDR3nt: TGTGCCAGCAGCTTAGGGACAATAGCCAAAAACATTCAGTACTTC
CDR3aa: CASSLGTIAKNIQYF

j_gene: TRBJ2-2
v_gene: TRBV12-3/TRBV12-4
d_gene: .
abundance: .
CDR3nt: TGTGCCAGCAGTTTAAGCTCCGGGGAGCTGTTTTTT
CDR3aa: CASSLSSGELFF

j_gene: TRBJ2-3
v_gene: TRBV18
d_gene: TRBD2
abundance: few
CDR3nt: TGTGCCAGCTCACCTACTAGCGGGAACTACACAGATACGCAGTATTTT
CDR3aa: CASSPTSGNYTDTQYF

j_gene: TRBJ2-1
v_gene: TRBV5-1
d_gene: .
abundance: few
CDR3nt: TGCGCCAGCAGCTTGGCCGTCGGGGGTGGCTCCTACAATGAGCAGTTCTTC
CDR3aa: CASSLAVGGGSYNEQFF

j_gene: TRBJ1-3
v_gene: TRBV7-2
d_gene: .
abundance: .
CDR3nt: TGTGCCAGCAGCTTAGATGGATTCTCTGGAAACACCATATATTTT
CDR3aa: CASSLDGFSGNTIYF

j_gene: TRBJ2-1
v_gene: TRBV20-1
d_gene: TRBD2
abundance: .
CDR3nt: TGCAGTGCTAGAGATGGTGATCCGGGACTATTAAATGAGCAGTTCTTC
CDR3aa: CSARDGDPGLLNEQFF

j_gene: TRBJ1-5
v_gene: TRBV4-2
d_gene: .
abundance: .
CDR3nt: TGTGCCAGCAGCCAAGTGGACAGCAGCAATCGGCCCCAGCATTTT
CDR3aa: CASSQVDSSNRPQHF

j_gene: TRBJ2-1
v_gene: TRBV7-9
d_gene: TRBD1
abundance: .
CDR3nt: TGTGCCAGCAGCGAACAGGGGTATGAGCAGTTCTTC
CDR3aa: CASSEQGYEQFF

j_gene: TRBJ2-7
v_gene: TRBV18
d_gene: .
abundance: .
CDR3nt: TGTGCCAGCTCACCGATGACAGAGTCCTACGAGCAGTACTTC
CDR3aa: CASSPMTESYEQYF